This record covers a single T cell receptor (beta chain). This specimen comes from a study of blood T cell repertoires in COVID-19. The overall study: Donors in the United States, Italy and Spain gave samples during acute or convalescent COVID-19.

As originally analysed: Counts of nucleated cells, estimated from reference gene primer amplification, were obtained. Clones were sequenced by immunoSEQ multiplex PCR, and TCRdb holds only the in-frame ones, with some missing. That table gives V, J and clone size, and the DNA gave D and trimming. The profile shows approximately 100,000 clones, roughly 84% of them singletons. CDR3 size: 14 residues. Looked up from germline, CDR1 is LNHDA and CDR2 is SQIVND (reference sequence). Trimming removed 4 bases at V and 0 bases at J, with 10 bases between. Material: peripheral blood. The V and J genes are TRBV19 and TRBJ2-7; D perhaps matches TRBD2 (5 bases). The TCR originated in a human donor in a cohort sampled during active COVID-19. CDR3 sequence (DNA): TGTGCCAGTAGTACCCAGACTAACTCCTACGAGCAGTACTTC. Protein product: CASSTQTNSYEQYF.